The 4 T cell receptor beta chains below come from one sample, sequenced in a study of T cells in Graves' hyperthyroidism and ophthalmopathy. Amplification yielded TCR beta CDR3 regions, with RNA transcripts as the source. A first-round RT-PCR of the TCR CDR3 used the HTBI primer set. TCRdb independently ran MiXCR on the multiplex PCR reads; one entry per CDR3 protein. The sample contains about 350,000 distinct CDR3 sequences, approximately 13% of which appear only once. Sequencing input: blood. These receptors originate from a woman aged 30 to 39 with Graves' hyperthyroidism.

This clonotype was counted many times. J is TRBJ1-1 and V is TRBV6-2 or TRBV6-3, with D unclear. V lost 7 bases and J 3 bases, leaving 15 bases between the germline ends. Looked up from germline, CDR1 is MNHEY and CDR2 is SVGEGT. The CDR3 spans 14 residues. The CDR3 here is CASTQGLLYTEAFF. CDR3 DNA: TGTGCCAGCACTCAAGGGCTCCTGTACACTGAAGCTTTCTTT.

Many counts were recorded for this clonotype. The chain carries TRBV10-2 and TRBJ2-7; either TRBD1 or TRBD2 may supply D (5 bases each). The V gene lost 6 bases and the J gene lost 9 bases, with 18 bases spanning the gap. CDR1 and CDR2 from the germline V gene are WSHSY and SAAADI. This CDR3 contains 13 residues. The CDR3 sequence: CASSPGSYEGQYF. The CDR3 DNA reads TGCGCCAGCAGCCCAGGGAGCTACGAAGGGCAGTACTTC.

This clonotype was counted ten times or more. This chain links TRBV28 with TRBJ1-4, with 7 bases aligning to TRBD1. V lost 7 bases, J lost 8 bases, and 4 bases stayed unmatched. CDR1 is MDHEN and CDR2 is SYDVKM in the germline V gene. This CDR3 has 12 amino acids. Here the CDR3 reads CASTRDSEKLFF. CDR3 nucleotide sequence: TGTGCCAGCACGCGGGACAGCGAAAAACTGTTTTTT.

This clonotype was seen repeatedly, ten times or more. V gene TRBV5-1 combines with J gene TRBJ2-1, with 7 nucleotides matching TRBD1. With V trimmed by 0 bases and J by 0 bases, 3 bases remained unmatched. CDR1 and CDR2 (germline): SGHRS, YFSETQ. This CDR3 contains 16 residues. The DNA of the CDR3 is TGCGCCAGCAGCTTGGCCGGGACAGACTCCTACAATGAGCAGTTCTTC. Amino acids: CASSLAGTDSYNEQFF.